The 21 T cell receptor beta chains below come from one sample, sequenced in a study of T cell repertoires in cytomegalovirus infection. These TCRs are of unknown antigen specificity. One entry per CDR3 protein results from TCRdb running MiXCR on the reads. The repertoire holds a few hundred thousand distinct CDR3 sequences, with approximately 40% as singletons. The sample consisted of cultured PBMCs, taken from culture after CMV antigen stimulation. All receptors derive from a human donor in good health (CMV status not recorded). Some clones in this sample may be carry-over from other donors' samples.

V is TRBV12-3 or TRBV12-4 and J is TRBJ2-1; 9 bases fit TRBD1. The V gene end was trimmed by 4 bases and the J gene end by 0 bases; junction bases not matched to a gene: 13. CDR3 size: 19 residues. The CDR3 DNA is TGTGCCAGCAGTTCCAGGCACAGGGGGCTCCGGCCCTCCTACAATGAGCAGTTCTTC. It codes for CASSSRHRGLRPSYNEQFF.

This clonotype has just a few counts. V usage is TRBV6-1 and J usage is TRBJ2-1, with D possibly being TRBD2 (5 bases). V shed 1 base and J shed 2 bases, with 9 bases lying between them. CDR1 MNHNS and CDR2 SASEGT come from the germline V gene. CDR3 length equals 15 residues. In DNA, the CDR3 is TGTGCCAGCAGTGAAGGGCGACTAACCTACAATGAGCAGTTCTTC. Translated: CASSEGRLTYNEQFF.

This chain links TRBV15 with TRBJ2-1; D is unclear. CDR3 length: 15 amino acids. V was pared by 0 bases and J by 5 bases, with 11 bases between. Germline assignment: CDR1 LNHNV and CDR2 YYDKDF (reference sequence). The CDR3 DNA reads TGTGCCACCAGCAGAGATCTAGGCAGAAACAATGAGCAGTTCTTC. This translates into CATSRDLGRNNEQFF.

The genes are TRBV20-1 and TRBJ2-1; no reliable D call. V lost 2 bases to trimming and J lost 0 bases, with 8 bases between them. CDR1 DFQATT and CDR2 SNEGSKA come from the germline V gene (reference sequence). The CDR3 has 14 amino acids. The CDR3 is CSARFGPSYNEQFF. The CDR3 coding sequence is TGCAGTGCTAGATTCGGCCCCTCCTACAATGAGCAGTTCTTC.

DNA of the CDR3: TGTGCCAGCAGCTTAGTGGTTGGGAGAAACTATGGCTACACCTTC. Amino acid sequence: CASSLVVGRNYGYTF. The rearrangement joins TRBV7-2 to TRBJ1-2; D remains ambiguous. Trimming left V 1 base short and J 2 bases short, with 11 bases between. Per germline, CDR1 SGHTA and CDR2 FQGNSA. This CDR3 contains 15 residues.

The CDR3 protein is CASSSHTGDTQYF. The DNA for the CDR3 is TGTGCCAGCAGTTCCCACACAGGGGATACGCAGTATTTT. The J gene is TRBJ2-3, the V gene TRBV6-2 or TRBV6-3, with a weak D call TRBD1 (6 bases). V lost 4 bases and J lost 6, with 11 bases in between. The CDR3 length is 13 residues. The germline CDR1 and CDR2 sequences are MNHEY and SVGEGT.

This clonotype was found a few times. The genes are TRBV6-2 or TRBV6-3 and TRBJ2-7, with no clear D. The CDR3 contains 13 residues. V was cut by 2 bases and J by 0 bases, with 5 bases left in between. Germline V CDR1 and CDR2: MNHEY, SVGEGT. In DNA, the CDR3 is TGTGCCAGCAGTTACACCAACTCCTACGAGCAGTACTTC. Amino acid sequence: CASSYTNSYEQYF.

A few counts support this clonotype. This sequence joins TRBV3-1 and TRBJ1-6; 7 nucleotides align to TRBD1. Losses at the gene ends were 4 bases for V and 2 bases for J; bases not matched to a gene: 2. The V gene's germline CDR1 is LGHDT and CDR2 YNNKEL (reference sequence). The CDR3 has 15 residues. Here the CDR3 reads CASSRQGAYNSPLHF. For the CDR3, the DNA is TGTGCCAGCAGCCGGCAGGGGGCCTATAATTCACCCCTCCACTTT.

In this sample, this clonotype turned up a few times. The chain uses TRBV7-2 and TRBJ2-2, with D hard to call. CDR3 length: 13 residues. Germline-derived CDR1 and CDR2 are SGHTA and FQGNSA. V gave up 5 bases and J gave up 9 bases, with 13 bases separating them. CDR3 sequence reads: CASSPGFMRELFF. For the CDR3, the DNA is TGTGCCAGCAGCCCAGGCTTTATGAGGGAGCTGTTTTTT.

This clonotype turned up a few times. This sequence joins TRBV7-2 and TRBJ2-3, with a tentative D call TRBD1 (6 bases). CDR3 length: 13 residues. V was cut by 5 bases and J by 1 base, with 7 bases left in between. The V gene's germline CDR1 is SGHTA and CDR2 FQGNSA. The DNA for the CDR3 is TGTGCCAGCAGCCGACAGGGCACAGATACGCAGTATTTT. Protein sequence: CASSRQGTDTQYF.

The sample holds a few counts of this clonotype. This chain connects TRBV7-9 to TRBJ2-1; D might be TRBD2 (5 bases). The germline gives CDR1 SEHNR, CDR2 FQNEAQ (reference sequence). CDR3 length equals 17 residues. Trimming stripped 8 bases from V and 0 bases from J, with 20 bases between. The CDR3 bases are TGTGCCAGCCGGGCTGGGGTAGAAACTAGCTCCTACAATGAGCAGTTCTTC. It encodes CASRAGVETSSYNEQFF.

This clonotype was seen more than once but under ten times. The chain has TRBV7-2 and TRBJ1-2, with TRBD1 as a possible D gene (6 bases). Trimming left V 5 bases short and J 6 bases short, with 16 bases between. The CDR3 consists of 14 residues. Germline-derived CDR1 and CDR2 are SGHTA and FQGNSA. DNA of the CDR3: TGTGCCAGCAGCCAACAGGGTACTGGGGATGGCTACACCTTC. Protein: CASSQQGTGDGYTF.

This clonotype was seen a few times. V gene TRBV12-3 or TRBV12-4 combines with J gene TRBJ2-3; TRBD2 aligns across 9 bases. J was trimmed by 4 bases and V by 4 bases; bases with no gene match: 6. The CDR3 totals 15 residues. The DNA for the CDR3 is TGTGCCAGCAGTTGGTTTGCGGGGGGGGCAGATACGCAGTATTTT. It yields the protein CASSWFAGGADTQYF.

The chain uses TRBV6-2 or TRBV6-3 and TRBJ2-2; TRBD1 aligns across 7 bases. The CDR3 covers 16 residues. Germline lookup yields CDR1 MNHEY and CDR2 SVGEGT. Unmatched junction bases numbered 15, after V lost 7 bases and J lost 7 bases. The CDR3 nucleotides are TGTGCCAGCACCATTGGACAGGCCCTTAGTATCGGGGAGCTGTTTTTT. The encoded protein is CASTIGQALSIGELFF.

This clonotype was seen only a few times. The rearrangement joins TRBV7-9 to TRBJ1-1; no definite D call. Trimming shortened V by 7 bases and J by 5 bases, and 14 bases separated the two germline ends. The CDR3 runs 13 residues. Germline V CDR1 and CDR2: SEHNR, FQNEAQ (reference sequence). CDR3 residues: CASTPAGRTEAFF. CDR3 sequence (DNA): TGTGCCAGCACGCCTGCGGGGAGGACTGAAGCTTTCTTT.

The chain carries TRBV6-5 and TRBJ1-5; tentatively, D is TRBD1 (5 bases). The CDR3 spans 12 residues. Germline V lookup: CDR1 MNHEY, CDR2 SVGAGI. Trimming shortened V by 11 bases and J by 2 bases, and 10 bases separated the two germline ends. Here the CDR3 DNA reads TGTGCCGAAGGAGGGGGCAATCAGCCCCAGCATTTT. It codes for CAEGGGNQPQHF.

The chain carries TRBV7-2 and TRBJ2-7; 7 bases fit TRBD1. The J segment lost 12 bases and the V segment lost 5 bases, leaving 13 bases of the junction unmatched. The CDR3 covers 13 residues. In germline, CDR1 is SGHTA, CDR2 FQGNSA. The CDR3 protein is CASSVTGPPATYF. CDR3 DNA sequence: TGTGCCAGCAGCGTGACAGGGCCGCCCGCCACGTACTTC.

V is TRBV10-3 and J is TRBJ2-3, with D uncertain. This CDR3 is built from 20 residues. CDR1 is ENHRY, CDR2 SYGVKD, per germline. The V end was cut by 6 bases, the J end by 1 base, with 29 bases between. CDR3 coding DNA: TGTGCCATCAGCCAAATCCCGGGTACAGCCACAAATTACCGCACAGATACGCAGTATTTT. Translation: CAISQIPGTATNYRTDTQYF.

This clonotype was observed a handful of times. The V gene is TRBV7-2, the J gene TRBJ2-5; D gene uncertain. The CDR3 is made up of 14 amino acids. The germline V gene encodes CDR1 SGHTA and CDR2 FQGNSA. Deletions cut 5 bases from V and 1 base from J, with 11 bases between. This CDR3 reads CASSPRRSQETQYF. The DNA for the CDR3 is TGTGCCAGCAGCCCCCGACGGAGCCAAGAGACCCAGTACTTC.

The chain combines TRBV6-8 with TRBJ2-1; 9 positions match TRBD2. The CDR3 sequence is 14 residues long. CDR1 and CDR2 from the germline V gene are MNHGY and SAAAGT. V lost 6 bases and J lost 5; bases outside the gene matches: 5. The CDR3 is CASRPSGANNEQFF. The CDR3 DNA follows: TGTGCCAGCAGACCTAGCGGGGCGAACAATGAGCAGTTCTTC.

The rearrangement links TRBV20-1 to TRBJ2-3; 10 positions match TRBD2. CDR1 and CDR2 (germline): DFQATT, SNEGSKA (reference sequence). This CDR3 is 13 amino acids long. The V and J ends lost 7 bases and 3 bases, in that order; junction bases with no gene match: 4. CDR3 in amino acids: CSGERGGTDTQYF. In DNA form, the CDR3 reads TGCAGTGGAGAGCGGGGGGGAACAGATACGCAGTATTTT.